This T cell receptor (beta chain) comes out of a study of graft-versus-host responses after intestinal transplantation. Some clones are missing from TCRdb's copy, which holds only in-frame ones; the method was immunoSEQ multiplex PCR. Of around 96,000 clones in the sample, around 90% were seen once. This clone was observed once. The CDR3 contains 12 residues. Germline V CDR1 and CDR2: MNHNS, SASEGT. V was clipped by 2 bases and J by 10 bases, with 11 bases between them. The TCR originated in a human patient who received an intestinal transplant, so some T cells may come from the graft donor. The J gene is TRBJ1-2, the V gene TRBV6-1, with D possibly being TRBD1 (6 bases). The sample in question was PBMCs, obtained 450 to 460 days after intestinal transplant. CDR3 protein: CASSERGAAYTF. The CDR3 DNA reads TGTGCCAGCAGTGAAAGGGGGGCGGCCTACACCTTC.